Listed here are 7 T cell receptor beta chains from one sample, sequenced in a study of T cells after yellow fever vaccination. TCRdb used MiXCR to reprocess the 5' RACE reads, holding one entry per CDR3 protein. The sample consists of roughly 500,000 distinct CDR3 sequences, roughly 19% of them appearing once. The sample in question was PBMCs, obtained 15 days after the yellow fever booster vaccination. All receptors come from a man aged 30 to 45 who received the YFV17D yellow fever vaccine.

This clonotype has more than one count but fewer than ten. This rearrangement joins TRBV4-3 to TRBJ2-1, with D maybe TRBD2 (5 bases). Germline V CDR1 and CDR2: LGHNA, YSLEER. The length of the CDR3 is 15 residues. Trimming removed 0 bases at V and 1 base at J, with 7 bases between. The CDR3 DNA reads as TGCGCCAGCAGCCAAGACCGGACTTCCTACAATGAGCAGTTCTTC. Encoded protein: CASSQDRTSYNEQFF.

CDR3 sequence: CASKDSDNSPLHF. The CDR3 DNA follows: TGTGCCAGCAAGGACAGCGACAATTCACCCCTCCACTTT. V usage is TRBV6-4 and J usage is TRBJ1-6; D may be TRBD1 (6 bases). CDR1 is MRHNA and CDR2 is SNTAGT in the germline V gene. The CDR3 is 13 amino acids. Deletions cut 7 bases from V and 7 bases from J, with 11 bases between.

This sequence joins TRBV7-8 and TRBJ1-2; the D gene is possibly TRBD1 (5 bases). The germline gives CDR1 SGHVS, CDR2 FQNEAQ. The CDR3 has 13 amino acids. Trimming left V 5 bases short and J 8 bases short, with 15 bases between. The CDR3 protein is CASSVDGGAGYTF. The CDR3 DNA reads as TGTGCCAGCAGCGTAGATGGAGGGGCCGGCTACACCTTC.

V gene TRBV29-1 combines with J gene TRBJ1-2, with 11 bases lining up with TRBD1. Losses at the gene ends were 5 bases for V and 4 bases for J; bases not matched to a gene: 3. The CDR3 spans 13 residues. CDR1 is SQVTM and CDR2 is ANQGSEA in the germline V gene. CDR3: CSVRTGGAYGYTF. DNA of the CDR3: TGCAGCGTTAGGACAGGGGGCGCCTATGGCTACACCTTC.

This chain links TRBV24-1 with TRBJ2-7; tentatively, D is TRBD2 (6 bases). Germline V lookup: CDR1 KGHDR, CDR2 SFDVKD. The CDR3 length is 14 residues. With 2 bases removed from V and 3 bases from J, the gap between germline ends came to 10 bases. CDR3 nucleotide sequence: TGTGCCACCAGTGATTCCGCCGGGGGCTACGAGCAGTACTTC. This translates into CATSDSAGGYEQYF.

This clonotype was detected only a few times. V usage is TRBV28 and J usage is TRBJ2-5; 13 bases are shared with TRBD2. The germline CDR1 and CDR2 sequences are MDHEN and SYDVKM. This CDR3 region has 17 residues. V lost 3 bases and J lost 2; bases outside the gene matches: 6. CDR3 coding DNA: TGTGCCAGCAGTTTTAACCCGACTAGCGGGAGGCAAGAGACCCAGTACTTC. The encoded protein is CASSFNPTSGRQETQYF.

The gene calls are TRBV19 and TRBJ2-7; a weak D match, TRBD1 (5 bases). The CDR3 has 14 residues. The germline gives CDR1 LNHDA, CDR2 SQIVND (reference sequence). The V and J ends lost 3 bases and 6 bases respectively, with 15 bases between them. The chain's CDR3 is CASSMKQGPGEQYF. The CDR3 bases are TGTGCCAGTAGTATGAAGCAGGGCCCCGGCGAGCAGTACTTC.